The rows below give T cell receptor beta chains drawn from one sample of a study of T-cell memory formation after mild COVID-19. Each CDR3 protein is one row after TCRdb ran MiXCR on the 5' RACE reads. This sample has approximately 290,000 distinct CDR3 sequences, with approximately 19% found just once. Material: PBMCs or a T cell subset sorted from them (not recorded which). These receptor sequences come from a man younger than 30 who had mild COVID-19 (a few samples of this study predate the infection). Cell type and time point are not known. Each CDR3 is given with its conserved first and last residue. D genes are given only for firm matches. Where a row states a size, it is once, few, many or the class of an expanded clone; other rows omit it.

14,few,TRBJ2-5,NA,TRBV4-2,TGTGCCAGCAGCCAAGATCTCCTGGGGGAGACCCAGTACTTC,CASSQDLLGETQYF
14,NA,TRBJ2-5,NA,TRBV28,TGTGCCAGCACCTCAGGGGACCCCCGGGAGACCCAGTACTTC,CASTSGDPRETQYF
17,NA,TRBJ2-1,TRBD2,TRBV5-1,TGCGCCAGCAGCTTGGCCCCAGCGGGGGGTACCTACAATGAGCAGTTCTTC,CASSLAPAGGTYNEQFF
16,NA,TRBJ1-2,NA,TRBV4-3,TGCGCCAGCAGCCAAGATCCGAGGACACCGGCCTATGGCTACACCTTC,CASSQDPRTPAYGYTF
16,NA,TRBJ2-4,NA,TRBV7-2,TGTGCCAGCAGCTTCCCCCTCGGGGACCCCAAAAACATTCAGTACTTC,CASSFPLGDPKNIQYF
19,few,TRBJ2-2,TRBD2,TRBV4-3,TGCGCCAGCAGCCAAGATAGTCGCGCGACTAGCGGGGACACCGGGGAGCTGTTTTTT,CASSQDSRATSGDTGELFF
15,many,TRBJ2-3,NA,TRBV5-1,TGCGCCAGCAGCTTAACAGGGCCGATAGGAGATACGCAGTATTTT,CASSLTGPIGDTQYF
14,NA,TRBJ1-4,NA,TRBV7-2,TGTGCCAGCGCAAGGGGGAGGGTGGCTGAAAAACTGTTTTTT,CASARGRVAEKLFF
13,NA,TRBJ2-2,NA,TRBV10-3,TGTGCCATCAGTGAAGCTGTCCCCGGGGAGCTGTTTTTT,CAISEAVPGELFF
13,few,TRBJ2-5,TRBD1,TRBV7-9,TGTGCCAGCAGCTTAATACAGGGGGAGACCCAGTACTTC,CASSLIQGETQYF
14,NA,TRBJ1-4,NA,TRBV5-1,TGCGCCAGCAGCTACTTGACAGTTAACGAAAAACTGTTTTTT,CASSYLTVNEKLFF
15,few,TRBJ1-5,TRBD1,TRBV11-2,TGTGCCAGCAGCCAAGGACAGGGGGGCAATCAGCCCCAGCATTTT,CASSQGQGGNQPQHF
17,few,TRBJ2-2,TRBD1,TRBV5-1,TGCGCCAGCAGCTCTATACCGGGACAGGGAGGAACCGGGGAGCTGTTTTTT,CASSSIPGQGGTGELFF
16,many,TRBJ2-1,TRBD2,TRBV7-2,TGTGCCAGCAGCTTATGGGGGACTAGCGGAGGGAATGAGCAGTTCTTC,CASSLWGTSGGNEQFF
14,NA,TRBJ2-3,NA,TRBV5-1,TGCGCCAGCAGCTTGGAACCCCTCCCAGATACGCAGTATTTT,CASSLEPLPDTQYF
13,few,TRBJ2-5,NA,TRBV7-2,TGTGCCAGCAGCTTAGACCCCAGAGAGACCCAGTACTTC,CASSLDPRETQYF
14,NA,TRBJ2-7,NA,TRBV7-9,TGTGCCAGCAGCCCTGCTCGAACCTCCTACGAGCAGTACTTC,CASSPARTSYEQYF
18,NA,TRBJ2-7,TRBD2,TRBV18,TGTGCCAGCTCACCACCTGGACTAGCGGGGGGCCGGACCTACGAGCAGTACTTC,CASSPPGLAGGRTYEQYF
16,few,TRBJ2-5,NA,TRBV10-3,TGTGCCATCAGTGAGTCCCTACTAGCTAACCAAGAGACCCAGTACTTC,CAISESLLANQETQYF
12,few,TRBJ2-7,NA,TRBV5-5,TGTGCCAGCAGCTTGCGGGCTTACGAGCAGTACTTC,CASSLRAYEQYF
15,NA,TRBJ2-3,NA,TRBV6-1,TGTGCCAGCAGGCGGGCCCCAGAGGTTGCAGATACGCAGTATTTT,CASRRAPEVADTQYF
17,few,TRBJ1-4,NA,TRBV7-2,TGTGCCAGCAGCTTAGGCCTAGTGGGAGGCTTTAATGAAAAACTGTTTTTT,CASSLGLVGGFNEKLFF
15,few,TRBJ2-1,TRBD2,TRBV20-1,TGCAGTGCTTACTCCGCTAGCGGGGCTTACAATGAGCAGTTCTTC,CSAYSASGAYNEQFF
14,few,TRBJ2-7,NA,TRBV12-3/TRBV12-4,TGTGCCAGCAGGCTAGGGAAGATGGGAAGCGAGCAGTACTTC,CASRLGKMGSEQYF